This T cell receptor (beta chain) comes out of a study of shared clonotypes between healthy human individuals. The data were produced by immunoSEQ multiplex PCR, yet TCRdb's version contains in-frame clones alone and is incomplete. The data show millions of clones, over 90% seen once. The germline gives CDR1 MGHRA, CDR2 YSYEKL. The CDR3 has 14 residues. The V end was cut by 3 bases, the J end by 0 bases, with 9 bases between. This TCR came from a man younger than 30 in good health. Some clones in this sample may be carry-over from other donors' samples. The rearrangement joins TRBV4-1 to TRBJ2-7; D is possibly TRBD1 (5 bases). Sequenced sample: naive CD4+ T cells from PBMCs. Indicated subset: CD45RA+ positively selected. The CDR3 region is CASSQRQGSYEQYF. The CDR3 DNA reads as TGCGCCAGCAGCCAGCGCCAGGGCTCCTACGAGCAGTACTTC.